Below are 28 T cell receptor beta chains sequenced from a single sample in a study of T cell responses to AZD1222 COVID-19 vaccine (dated by TCRdb to 2020 to 2023). Library preparation employed the immunoSEQ multiplex PCR assay. The table comes from immuneACCESS by way of TCRdb, which keeps in-frame sequences with V and J called. Part of the clones is missing from these tables; in studies checked, under half for an unresolved V gene and the rest for unknown reasons. A total of about 210,000 clones appear in this sample, approximately 94% of them only once. The ten largest clones add up to 1.5% to 2% of the sample. The label giving this sample's time point can be read as: about 28 days (+/-7) after the second vaccine dose. The treatment or condition label corresponds to: meningococcal conjugate vaccine given as trial control. The input for sequencing was peripheral blood, taken 28 days after the second dose of the MenACWY control vaccine. The source of these receptors is an adult who received the MenACWY meningococcal vaccine as a control.

The V and J genes are TRBV18 and TRBJ2-1, with TRBD1 identical over 8 bases. Germline loops: CDR1 KGHSH, CDR2 LQKENI. With V trimmed by 3 bases and J by 8 bases, 3 bases remained unmatched. The CDR3 loop spans 13 amino acids. The CDR3 DNA reads as TGTGCCAGCTCACCTACGACAGGGGATGAGCAGTTCTTC. The encoded protein is CASSPTTGDEQFF.

This clone showed up just once. This chain links TRBV11-3 with TRBJ2-2; 7 positions match TRBD1. V was pared by 5 bases and J by 3 bases, with 9 bases of the junction left unmatched. Germline V gene lookup returns CDR1 SGHNT and CDR2 YENEEA. The CDR3 totals 16 residues. In DNA, the CDR3 is TGTGCCAGCAGCCCCGTCGGGACAGCCTACACCGGGGAGCTGTTTTTT. It is translated as CASSPVGTAYTGELFF.

This clone was seen a single time. The CDR3: CAWSVHGETEAFF. The CDR3 DNA reads as TGTGCCTGGAGTGTACATGGAGAAACTGAAGCTTTCTTT. The V gene is TRBV30, the J gene TRBJ1-1; D remains unclear. CDR3 size: 13 residues. The germline gives CDR1 GTSNPN, CDR2 SVGIG (reference sequence). Trimming stripped 0 bases from V and 5 bases from J, with 10 bases between.

The chain recombines TRBV7-3 with TRBJ2-3; perhaps TRBD1 as D (6 bases). The germline V and J ends were trimmed by 0 bases and 0 bases, with 10 bases remaining between them. Germline-derived CDR1 and CDR2 are SGHTA and FQGTGA. This CDR3 comprises 16 residues. The CDR3 coding sequence is TGTGCCAGCAGCTTAACGTTAGGGGGAAGCACAGATACGCAGTATTTT. Protein product: CASSLTLGGSTDTQYF.

The chain carries TRBV27 and TRBJ2-7; 8 bases agree with TRBD2. The V gene end was trimmed by 4 bases and the J gene end by 3 bases; junction bases not matched to a gene: 5. The germline V gene has CDR1 MNHEY and CDR2 SMNVEV (reference sequence). CDR3 length: 14 residues. CDR3 DNA: TGTGCCAGCAGTTCTAGCGGGCCTTACTACGAGCAGTACTTC. Translated, it gives CASSSSGPYYEQYF.

The chain employs TRBV2 and TRBJ2-1; D may be TRBD2 (5 bases). The CDR3 contains 15 residues. The germline CDR1 and CDR2 sequences are SNHLY and FYNNEI. Trimming took off 5 bases at V and 0 bases at J, with 11 bases between the two ends. The CDR3 DNA follows: TGTGCCAGCAGTCCTCGGGGTTCCTCCTACAATGAGCAGTTCTTC. This encodes CASSPRGSSYNEQFF.

This rearrangement joins TRBV15 to TRBJ2-3; 7 bases fit TRBD2. Trimming cost V 6 bases and J 4 bases; bases outside gene matches: 4. The CDR3 has 13 amino acids. Germline V gene data show CDR1 as LNHNV and CDR2 as YYDKDF (reference sequence). The CDR3 DNA reads as TGTGCCACCAGAGAGACTAGCTCAGATACGCAGTATTTT. Protein sequence: CATRETSSDTQYF.

This sequence joins TRBV4-1 and TRBJ2-7; D is unclear. The V gene's germline CDR1 is MGHRA and CDR2 YSYEKL. CDR3 length: 15 amino acids. V was cut by 1 base and J by 4 bases, with 14 bases left in between. The CDR3 sequence is CASSQVRGRNYEQYF. The CDR3, as DNA: TGCGCCAGCAGCCAAGTACGAGGCCGGAATTACGAGCAGTACTTC.

V and J are TRBV2 and TRBJ2-5; 7 positions match TRBD2. The CDR3 covers 17 residues. J gave up 1 base and V 0 bases, and 8 bases lay outside the gene matches. Germline values: CDR1 SNHLY, CDR2 FYNNEI. The CDR3 loop is CASSEARLAEIQETQYF. The CDR3 DNA is TGTGCCAGCAGTGAAGCCCGTCTAGCGGAGATCCAAGAGACCCAGTACTTC.

The V and J genes are TRBV5-4 and TRBJ2-7; TRBD1 aligns across 8 bases. CDR1 is SGHNT and CDR2 is YYREEE in the germline V gene (reference sequence). The CDR3 totals 14 residues. V shed 4 bases and J 5 bases; nucleotides not matched to a gene: 8. CDR3 sequence: CASSAKTGVHEQYF. DNA for the CDR3: TGTGCCAGCAGCGCAAAGACAGGGGTCCACGAGCAGTACTTC.

The rearrangement links TRBV5-8 to TRBJ2-1; 9 bases map to TRBD2. Germline V gives CDR1 SGHTS, CDR2 YDEGEE. This CDR3 region has 13 residues. After removal of 4 bases from V and 8 bases from J, the junction contained 4 bases not matched to a gene. This CDR3 reads CASSPSGNDEQFF. The CDR3 DNA reads as TGTGCCAGCAGCCCTAGCGGGAACGATGAGCAGTTCTTC.

The chain combines TRBV6-5 with TRBJ1-3; D possibly corresponds to TRBD1 (6 bases). Trimming took off 2 bases at V and 0 bases at J, with 11 bases between the two ends. CDR1 MNHEY and CDR2 SVGAGI come from the germline V gene. This CDR3 has 16 amino acids. Here the CDR3 reads CASSYGDRSSGNTIYF. The CDR3 nucleotides read TGTGCCAGCAGTTACGGAGACAGGAGCTCTGGAAACACCATATATTTT.

The chain combines TRBV29-1 with TRBJ2-2; 8 bases agree with TRBD2. The germline V gene has CDR1 SQVTM and CDR2 ANQGSEA. CDR3 length: 17 residues. Germline trimming cut 1 base from V and 8 bases from J; bases unmatched to any gene: 15. CDR3 sequence: CSVEGRSASGLVGELFF. The CDR3 nucleotides read TGCAGCGTTGAAGGGCGGAGCGCTAGCGGGCTGGTGGGGGAGCTGTTTTTT.

About this clone itself: The sample has other DNA sequences that encode this CDR3 too. The rearrangement joins TRBV5-1 to TRBJ2-7; 7 bases fit TRBD1. This CDR3 is built from 12 residues. CDR1 SGHRS and CDR2 YFSETQ come from the germline V gene. V was pared by 4 bases and J by 3 bases, with 1 base of the junction left unmatched. The chain's CDR3 is CASSRDSYEQYF. CDR3 DNA sequence: TGCGCCAGCAGCCGGGACAGCTACGAGCAGTACTTC. Looking up the rest from reference TRBV5-1 and TRBJ2-7 gives the full variable domain: KAGVTQTPRYLIKTRGQQVTLSCSPISGHRSVSWYQQTPGQGLQFLFEYFSETQRNKGNFPGRFSGRQFSNSRSEMNVSTLELGDSALYLCASSRDSYEQYFGPGTRLTVT.

The V call is TRBV7-2, the J call TRBJ2-3; D possibly corresponds to TRBD2 (7 bases). Trimming removed 2 bases at V and 1 base at J, with 16 bases between. Germline-derived CDR1 and CDR2 are SGHTA and FQGNSA. The CDR3 length is 17 residues. The CDR3 DNA reads TGTGCCAGCAGCTTATCGTCGCGGGGGCCTGGCACAGATACGCAGTATTTT. It yields the protein CASSLSSRGPGTDTQYF. Full variable domain (outside the CDR3, taken from reference TRBV7-2 and TRBJ2-3): GAGVSQSPSNKVTEKGKDVELRCDPISGHTALYWYRQSLGQGLEFLIYFQGNSAPDKSGLPSDRFSAERTGGSVSTLTIQRTQQEDSAVYLCASSLSSRGPGTDTQYFGPGTRLTVL.

J is TRBJ1-2 and V is TRBV28, with 7 bases aligning to TRBD1. CDR3 length equals 16 residues. Germline lookup yields CDR1 MDHEN and CDR2 SYDVKM. V shed 6 bases and J 4 bases; nucleotides not matched to a gene: 14. CDR3 protein: CASSRTGTAKPYGYTF. CDR3 nucleotides: TGTGCCAGCAGCAGGACCGGGACAGCCAAACCCTATGGCTACACCTTC.

The CDR3 protein is CAWRADGSNQPQHF. CDR3 in DNA: TGTGCCTGGAGGGCCGATGGATCCAATCAGCCCCAGCATTTT. V and J are TRBV30 and TRBJ1-5; D gene uncertain. V was pared by 3 bases and J by 3 bases, with 12 bases between. Germline loops: CDR1 GTSNPN, CDR2 SVGIG (reference sequence). The CDR3 consists of 14 residues.

The chain is built from TRBV2 and TRBJ1-1, with D hard to call. From germline, CDR1 is SNHLY and CDR2 FYNNEI. The V gene lost 3 bases and the J gene lost 0 bases, with 8 bases spanning the gap. This CDR3 spans 14 amino acids. In DNA, the CDR3 is TGTGCCAGCAGTGATTTTGGGATGAACACTGAAGCTTTCTTT. This gives the protein CASSDFGMNTEAFF.

The J gene is TRBJ2-4, the V gene TRBV10-1; TRBD2 is a possible D gene (5 bases). Germline V gene sequence: CDR1 WNHNN, CDR2 SYGVQD (reference sequence). The CDR3 has 14 residues. V lost 8 bases and J 0 bases, leaving 11 bases between the germline ends. For the CDR3, the DNA is TGCGCCAGCCCTGGACTGCTAGCCAAAAACATTCAGTACTTC. Its translation: CASPGLLAKNIQYF.

V usage is TRBV19 and J usage is TRBJ2-2; D unresolved. Trimming cost V 7 bases and J 0 bases, with 12 bases left between them. Per the germline V gene, CDR1 is LNHDA and CDR2 is SQIVND (reference sequence). The CDR3 has 15 residues. CDR3 nucleotide sequence: TGTGCCAGTACCCCAGGCGACCCGAACACCGGGGAGCTGTTTTTT. Protein product: CASTPGDPNTGELFF.

The chain is built from TRBV19 and TRBJ2-7, with 11 bases aligning to TRBD2. The CDR3 spans 16 residues. J lost 0 bases, V lost 1 base, and 2 bases had no gene match. The germline gives CDR1 LNHDA, CDR2 SQIVND (reference sequence). The CDR3 reads CASSIGGLAASYEQYF. DNA for the CDR3: TGTGCCAGTAGTATAGGGGGACTAGCGGCCTCCTACGAGCAGTACTTC. The variable domain in full, with the rest retrieved from reference TRBV19 and TRBJ2-7, is DGGITQSPKYLFRKEGQNVTLSCEQNLNHDAMYWYRQDPGQGLRLIYYSQIVNDFQKGDIAEGYSVSREKKESFPLTVTSAQKNPTAFYLCASSIGGLAASYEQYFGPGTRLTVT.

The chain employs TRBV7-6 and TRBJ2-2; D is unclear. Per the germline V gene, CDR1 is SGHVS and CDR2 is FNYEAQ. The CDR3 spans 16 residues. V lost 1 base to trimming and J lost 5 bases, with 14 bases between them. The CDR3 nucleotides read TGTGCCAGCAGCTTAGTTTCGGGCCTGGGGACCGGGGAGCTGTTTTTT. Translation gives CASSLVSGLGTGELFF. The entire variable domain, with the rest obtained from reference TRBV7-6 and TRBJ2-2, is as follows: GAGVSQSPRYKVTKRGQDVALRCDPISGHVSLYWYRQALGQGPEFLTYFNYEAQQDKSGLPNDRFSAERPEGSISTLTIQRTEQRDSAMYRCASSLVSGLGTGELFFGEGSRLTVL.

This rearrangement joins TRBV7-9 to TRBJ2-2; D is unclear. The V end was cut by 10 bases, the J end by 4 bases, with 13 bases between. The CDR3 totals 13 residues. Germline V CDR1 and CDR2: SEHNR, FQNEAQ (reference sequence). CDR3 nucleotides: TGTGCCACCCCTAGTCTTTTCACCGGGGAGCTGTTTTTT. It encodes CATPSLFTGELFF.

The V gene is TRBV27, the J gene TRBJ2-7; tentatively, D is TRBD2 (5 bases). V was clipped by 4 bases and J by 9 bases, with 13 bases between them. This CDR3 has 12 residues. Looked up from germline, CDR1 is MNHEY and CDR2 is SMNVEV (reference sequence). The CDR3 nucleotides read TGTGCCAGCAGTTCAGGCGGGTCGGTGCAGTACTTC. This encodes CASSSGGSVQYF.

This chain uses TRBV6-5 with TRBJ1-1, with a weak D call TRBD1 (6 bases). From germline, CDR1 is MNHEY and CDR2 SVGAGI. The CDR3 spans 15 residues. Trimming took 0 bases from V and 5 from J, leaving 13 bases between them. CDR3 in DNA: TGTGCCAGCAGTTACTCGACAGGTTTTGTAACTGAAGCTTTCTTT. It is translated as CASSYSTGFVTEAFF.

This chain links TRBV2 with TRBJ1-5; tentatively, D is TRBD1 (5 bases). The CDR3 is made up of 14 amino acids. Looked up from germline, CDR1 is SNHLY and CDR2 is FYNNEI. The V end lost 6 bases, the J end lost 4 bases, and 13 bases lay between the germline ends. The CDR3 nucleotides are TGTGCCAGCAGGATAGGTGGGGGTAATCAGCCCCAGCATTTT. Protein sequence: CASRIGGGNQPQHF. Variable domain in full (rest from reference TRBV2 and TRBJ1-5): EPEVTQTPSHQVTQMGQEVILRCVPISNHLYFYWYRQILGQKVEFLVSFYNNEISEKSEIFDDQFSVERPDGSNFTLKIRSTKLEDSAMYFCASRIGGGNQPQHFGDGTRLSIL.

The chain carries TRBV27 and TRBJ1-2, with D unresolved. V lost 6 bases, J lost 0 bases, and 11 bases lay in between. The germline V gene encodes CDR1 MNHEY and CDR2 SMNVEV (reference sequence). The CDR3 loop spans 14 amino acids. The chain's CDR3 is CASRGSPANYGYTF. The CDR3 DNA reads TGTGCCAGCAGGGGGAGCCCAGCTAACTATGGCTACACCTTC.

The chain couples TRBV23-1 to TRBJ1-4; 9 positions agree with TRBD1. TRBV23-1 is flagged as an ORF with uncertain function. V trimming: 5 bases; J trimming: 7 bases; junction bases outside the gene matches: 2. This CDR3 contains 13 residues. This CDR3 reads CASSTGGGEKLFF. CDR3 bases: TGCGCCAGCAGTACAGGGGGCGGTGAAAAACTGTTTTTT.